This T cell receptor (beta chain) stems from a study of blood T cell repertoires in COVID-19. Whole-study context: Samples came from the United States, Italy and Spain, spanning acute and convalescent COVID-19.

The CDR3 has 17 amino acids. Germline V CDR1 and CDR2: LNHDA, SQIVND (reference sequence). Trimming at V came to 5 bases and at J to 0 bases, leaving 9 bases not matched to a gene. Clones were read by immunoSEQ multiplex PCR, and TCRdb kept only the in-frame ones, dropping some. The data show approximately 87,000 clones, more than 80% seen once. V usage is TRBV19 and J usage is TRBJ1-4, with 7 bases that match TRBD1. Sequenced input: peripheral blood. This receptor was identified in a woman of 80 years or more with acute or convalescent COVID-19. CDR3 loop: CASSRYRGGATNEKLFF. In nucleotides, the CDR3 is TGTGCCAGTAGTCGTTACAGGGGCGGCGCAACTAATGAAAAACTGTTTTTT.